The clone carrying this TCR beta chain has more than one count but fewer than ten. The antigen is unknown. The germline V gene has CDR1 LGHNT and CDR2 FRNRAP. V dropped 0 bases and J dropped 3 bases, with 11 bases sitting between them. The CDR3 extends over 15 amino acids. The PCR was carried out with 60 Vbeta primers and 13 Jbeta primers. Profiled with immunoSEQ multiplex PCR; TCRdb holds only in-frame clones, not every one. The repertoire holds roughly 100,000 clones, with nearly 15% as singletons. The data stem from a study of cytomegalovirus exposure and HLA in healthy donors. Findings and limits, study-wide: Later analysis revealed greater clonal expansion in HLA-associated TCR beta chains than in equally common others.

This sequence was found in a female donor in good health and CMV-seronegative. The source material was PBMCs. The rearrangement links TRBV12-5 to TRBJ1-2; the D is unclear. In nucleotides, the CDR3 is TGTGCTAGTGGTTTGGTAAGTACACCCGACTATGGCTACACCTTC. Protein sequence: CASGLVSTPDYGYTF.